This T cell receptor beta chain was sequenced for a study of regulatory T cells in long-lasting Graves disease. Arm-PCR of CDR3 regions and iRepertoire HTBI primers were used to build TCR beta libraries. Original processing methods: The samples yielded 55 to 75 TRBV and some 15 TRBJ segments. A single record per CDR3 protein comes from TCRdb applying MiXCR to the multiplex PCR reads. The V and J calls and clone size come from TCRdb's table, not from the authors' own analysis. Of roughly 400,000 distinct CDR3 sequences listed, over 20% are singletons. The CDR3 sequence is 15 residues long. The germline V and J ends were trimmed by 0 bases and 2 bases, with 10 bases remaining between them. The V gene's germline CDR1 is LNHNV and CDR2 YYDKDF (reference sequence). The study's findings and limits: The researchers studied only peripheral blood, not thyroid tissue.

As regards this clonotype: Its antigen remains unknown.

Time point indicated: persistent/refractory GD, antithyroid drugs over 5 years with positive TRAb. PBMC RNA was the source of the TCR library. The clonotype comes from a female donor with Graves disease. The sequencing here drew on peripheral blood mononuclear cells (PBMCs), taken when the disease was refractory, from a patient treated with antithyroid drugs. V is TRBV15 and J is TRBJ1-1; D gene ambiguous. CDR3: CATSRDSAGNTEAFF. CDR3 DNA: TGTGCCACCAGCAGAGATTCTGCGGGAAACACTGAAGCTTTCTTT. The full variable domain, completed using reference TRBV15 and TRBJ1-1, is DAMVIQNPRYQVTQFGKPVTLSCSQTLNHNVMYWYQQKSSQAPKLLFHYYDKDFNNEADTPDNFQSRRPNTSFCFLDIRSPGLGDTAMYLCATSRDSAGNTEAFFGQGTRLTVV.